This T cell receptor beta chain is from a study of T cells in Graves' hyperthyroidism and ophthalmopathy. Amplification targeted TCR beta CDR3 regions from RNA transcripts. During a first-round RT-PCR of the TCR CDR3, the HTBI primer set was used. TCRdb fed the multiplex PCR reads into MiXCR, producing one record per CDR3 protein. This table has some 620,000 distinct CDR3 sequences, roughly 15% appearing once. Overall study results and limits: From stable hyperthyroidism, ophthalmopathy was separated by a 13 V-J model.

There are many counts of this clonotype. Antigen: not known. A junction boundary mismatches the germline segment, possibly from a read error. The length of the CDR3 is 14 residues. Germline CDR1 and CDR2: LNHNV and YYDKDF (reference sequence). Fresh peripheral blood, roughly 9.3 ml, was the source of the PBMCs. Sequencing was carried out using blood. The chain joins TRBV15 to TRBJ1-5; D might be TRBD1 (6 bases). The receptor's source is a woman aged 25 to 45 with Graves' hyperthyroidism. Written as DNA, the CDR3 is TGTGCCACCAGCGGAGACAGGTTGGGTCAGCCCCAGCATTTT. Translation: CATSGDRLGQPQHF.